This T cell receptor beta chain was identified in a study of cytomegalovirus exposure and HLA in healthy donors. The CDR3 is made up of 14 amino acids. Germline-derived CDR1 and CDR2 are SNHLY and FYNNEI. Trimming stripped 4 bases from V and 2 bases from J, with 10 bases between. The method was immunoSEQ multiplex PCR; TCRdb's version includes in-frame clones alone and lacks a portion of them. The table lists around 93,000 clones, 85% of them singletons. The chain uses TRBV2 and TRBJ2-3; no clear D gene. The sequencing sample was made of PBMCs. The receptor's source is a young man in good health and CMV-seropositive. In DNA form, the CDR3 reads TGTGCCAGCAGTGTGAGGCGGAACACAGATACGCAGTATTTT. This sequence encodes CASSVRRNTDTQYF.